A single sample is the source of the 3 T cell receptor beta chains below, sequenced in a study of T cell responses to AZD1222 COVID-19 vaccine. Using immunoSEQ multiplex PCR, the repertoire was profiled, and TCRdb retains in-frame clones only, with some absent. The sample lists some 120,000 clones; just over 85% were seen once. The specimen comprised peripheral blood, sampled on day 0 of AZD1222 vaccination. The receptors here all came from an adult in good health.

The chain uses TRBV21-1 and TRBJ1-4; the D call of TRBD1 is as the table states it, not checked on the DNA. TRBV21-1 is deemed a pseudogene. This CDR3 is 16 amino acids long. CDR3 in DNA: TGTGCCAGCAGCAAAGAGGGACAGGAGTCAAATGAAAAACTGTTTTTT. It encodes CASSKEGQESNEKLFF.

The chain carries TRBV19 and TRBJ2-2; D unclear. This CDR3 region has 12 residues. Germline CDR1 reads LNHDA; CDR2 reads SQIVND (reference sequence). V was pared by 2 bases and J by 6 bases, with 4 bases between. The CDR3 reads CASSILAGELFF. CDR3 nucleotide sequence: TGTGCCAGTAGTATATTAGCCGGGGAGCTGTTTTTT.

The chain joins TRBV24-1 to TRBJ2-5; no clear D gene. The CDR3 totals 15 residues. Germline CDR1 and CDR2: KGHDR and SFDVKD. V lost 4 bases and J 1 base, leaving 12 bases between the germline ends. Here the CDR3 DNA reads TGTGCCACCAGTGAGGCAGGTTGGGGCCAAGAGACCCAGTACTTC. Protein product: CATSEAGWGQETQYF.